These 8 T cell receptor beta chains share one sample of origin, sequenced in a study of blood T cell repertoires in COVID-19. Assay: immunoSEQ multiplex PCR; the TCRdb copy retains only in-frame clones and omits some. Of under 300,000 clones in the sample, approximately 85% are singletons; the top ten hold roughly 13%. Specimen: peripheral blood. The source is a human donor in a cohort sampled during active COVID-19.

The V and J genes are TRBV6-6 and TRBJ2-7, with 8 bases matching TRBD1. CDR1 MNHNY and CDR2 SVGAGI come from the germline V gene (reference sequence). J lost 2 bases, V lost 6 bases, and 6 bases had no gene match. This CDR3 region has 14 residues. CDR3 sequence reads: CASRGTGKTYEQYF. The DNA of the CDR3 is TGTGCCAGCAGGGGGACAGGTAAAACCTACGAGCAGTACTTC.

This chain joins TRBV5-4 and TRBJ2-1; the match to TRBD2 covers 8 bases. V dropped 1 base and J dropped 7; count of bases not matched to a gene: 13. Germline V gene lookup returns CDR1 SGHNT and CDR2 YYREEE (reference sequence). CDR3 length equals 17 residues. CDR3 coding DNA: TGTGCCAGCAGCTTGAGGTTCAGCGGGAGCGGAAAGAATGAGCAGTTCTTC. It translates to CASSLRFSGSGKNEQFF.

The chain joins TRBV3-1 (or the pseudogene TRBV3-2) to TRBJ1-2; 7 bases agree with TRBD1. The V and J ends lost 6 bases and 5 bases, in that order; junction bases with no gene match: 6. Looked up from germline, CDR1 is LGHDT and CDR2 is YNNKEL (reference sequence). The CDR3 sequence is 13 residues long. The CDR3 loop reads CASSPRQGYGYTF. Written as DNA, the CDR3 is TGTGCCAGCAGTCCACGACAGGGTTATGGCTACACCTTC.

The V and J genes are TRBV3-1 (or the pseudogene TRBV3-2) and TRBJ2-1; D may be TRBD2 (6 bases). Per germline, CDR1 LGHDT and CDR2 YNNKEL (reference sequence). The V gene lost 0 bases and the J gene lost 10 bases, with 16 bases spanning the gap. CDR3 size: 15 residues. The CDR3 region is CASSQDRRRGMEQFF. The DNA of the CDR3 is TGTGCCAGCAGCCAAGATAGAAGGAGGGGAATGGAGCAGTTCTTC.

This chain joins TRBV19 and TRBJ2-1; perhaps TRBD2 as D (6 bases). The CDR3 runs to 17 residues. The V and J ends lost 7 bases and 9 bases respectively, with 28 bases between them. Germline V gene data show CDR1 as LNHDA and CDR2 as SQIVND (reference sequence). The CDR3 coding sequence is TGTGCCAGTACCTCTTTAGGGATAGTGGCGGGAAAAGTTGAGCAGTTCTTC. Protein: CASTSLGIVAGKVEQFF.

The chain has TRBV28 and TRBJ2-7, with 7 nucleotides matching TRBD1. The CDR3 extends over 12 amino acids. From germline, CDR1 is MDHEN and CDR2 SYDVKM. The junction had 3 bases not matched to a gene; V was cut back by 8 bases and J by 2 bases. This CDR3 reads CASRDRAYEQYF. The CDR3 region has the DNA TGTGCCAGCCGGGACAGAGCCTACGAGCAGTACTTC.

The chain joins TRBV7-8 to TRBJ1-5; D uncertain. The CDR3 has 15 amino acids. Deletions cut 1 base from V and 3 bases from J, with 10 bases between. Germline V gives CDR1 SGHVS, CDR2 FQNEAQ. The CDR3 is CASSLGAPNNQPQHF. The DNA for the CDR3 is TGTGCCAGCAGCTTAGGAGCACCCAACAATCAGCCCCAGCATTTT.

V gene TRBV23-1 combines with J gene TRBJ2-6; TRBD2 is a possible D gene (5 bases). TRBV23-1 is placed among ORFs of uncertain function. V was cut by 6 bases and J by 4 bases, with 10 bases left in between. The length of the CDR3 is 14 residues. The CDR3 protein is CASSHERGANVLTF. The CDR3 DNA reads TGCGCCAGCAGCCATGAGCGGGGGGCCAACGTCCTGACTTTC.